Below, 27 T cell receptor beta chains from the same sample are listed, as sequenced in a study of human T cells and chemical hapten exposure. TCRdb re-called the RACE reads with MiXCR, one entry per CDR3 protein. Of a few hundred thousand distinct CDR3 sequences in the sample, around 6% were seen once. This sample's time point: patch test 2, 6 weeks after DPC sensitization. Documented treatment: therapeutic diphenylcyclopropenone sensitization with weekly scalp DPC. This material consisted of whole blood, taken in connection with sensitization to the hapten diphenylcyclopropenone (DPC). These receptors were taken from a woman between 18 and 30 years old with alopecia areata. Some clones in this sample may be carry-over from other donors' samples.

This clonotype was counted many times. V usage is TRBV7-9 and J usage is TRBJ1-5, with 8 positions matching TRBD1. This CDR3 contains 17 residues. Germline-derived CDR1 and CDR2 are SEHNR and FQNEAQ (reference sequence). Trimming took 5 bases from V and 3 from J; bases not matched to a gene: 12. CDR3 sequence (DNA): TGTGCCAGCAGCGCAACAGGGGGTGGCCCCACCAATCAGCCCCAGCATTTT. Residues: CASSATGGGPTNQPQHF. The whole variable domain, remainder taken from reference TRBV7-9 and TRBJ1-5, is DTGVSQNPRHKITKRGQNVTFRCDPISEHNRLYWYRQTLGQGPEFLTYFQNEAQLEKSRLLSDRFSAERPKGSFSTLEIQRTEQGDSAMYLCASSATGGGPTNQPQHFGDGTRLSIL.

This chain joins TRBV12-3 or TRBV12-4 and TRBJ1-2; D not certain. V was trimmed by 3 bases and J by 7 bases, leaving 12 bases between them. The CDR3 sequence is 13 residues long. In DNA form, the CDR3 reads TGTGCCAGCAGTTTGGGCAGTACTCTTGGCTACACCTTC. It specifies CASSLGSTLGYTF.

This clonotype appeared many times. The rearrangement uses TRBV6-6 and TRBJ2-3, with TRBD2 identical over 9 bases. The ends lost 7 bases at V and 0 bases at J; junction bases unmatched: 2. Germline V gives CDR1 MNHNY, CDR2 SVGAGI (reference sequence). The CDR3 length is 14 residues. CDR3 sequence: CASKLAGSTDTQYF. The CDR3 bases are TGTGCCAGCAAGCTAGCGGGGAGCACAGATACGCAGTATTTT.

This clonotype has a handful of counts. The chain employs TRBV4-1 and TRBJ1-2; no reliable D call. The germline V gene encodes CDR1 MGHRA and CDR2 YSYEKL. CDR3 length: 15 residues. V dropped 0 bases and J dropped 4 bases, with 12 bases sitting between them. The CDR3 region is CASSQDGRNRYGYTF. The CDR3 DNA reads TGCGCCAGCAGCCAAGATGGCAGGAACCGCTATGGCTACACCTTC.

This chain links TRBV5-7 with TRBJ2-6, with 8 bases that match TRBD2. TRBV5-7 is noted as an ORF with a role that remains uncertain. V shed 4 bases, J shed 6 bases, and the junction held 12 bases outside the gene matches. The CDR3 extends over 17 amino acids. The CDR3 spells CASSPWGTSRKANVLTF. Written as DNA, the CDR3 is TGTGCCAGCAGCCCTTGGGGGACTAGTCGTAAGGCCAACGTCCTGACTTTC.

The table lists this clonotype with a few counts. V gene TRBV7-9 combines with J gene TRBJ2-7; TRBD1 is a possible D gene (6 bases). Trimming stripped 5 bases from V and 3 bases from J, with 14 bases between. This CDR3 spans 14 amino acids. In germline, CDR1 is SEHNR, CDR2 FQNEAQ (reference sequence). The CDR3 loop is CASSRDRTHYEQYF. The DNA for the CDR3 is TGTGCCAGCAGCCGAGACAGGACCCACTACGAGCAGTACTTC.

In the case of this clonotype: A read error may account for a junction end that differs from germline. The chain is built from TRBV5-6 and TRBJ2-5; D may be TRBD1 (6 bases). CDR3 size: 14 residues. Germline V lookup: CDR1 SGHDT, CDR2 YYEEEE. The CDR3 spells CARSFNGRGKTQYF. In DNA form, the CDR3 reads TGTGCCAGGAGCTTTAACGGCAGGGGTAAGACCCAGTACTTC.

The J gene is TRBJ1-1, the V gene TRBV6-6, with a tentative D call TRBD1 (5 bases). Trimming left V 6 bases short and J 2 bases short, with 22 bases between. The CDR3 is made up of 17 amino acids. Per the germline V gene, CDR1 is MNHNY and CDR2 is SVGAGI (reference sequence). The CDR3 protein is CASSVLQTGGINTEAFF. CDR3 coding DNA: TGTGCCAGCAGCGTCCTCCAAACGGGGGGGATCAACACTGAAGCTTTCTTT.

This clonotype was found many times. This sequence joins TRBV5-4 and TRBJ1-1; TRBD1 matches 9 bases. The trim removed 3 bases at V and 4 bases at J, leaving 1 base unmatched. The CDR3 consists of 13 residues. Germline V CDR1 and CDR2: SGHNT, YYREEE (reference sequence). Here the CDR3 reads CASSSDRGTEAFF. CDR3 DNA sequence: TGTGCCAGCAGCTCGGACAGGGGCACTGAAGCTTTCTTT. Together with reference TRBV5-4 and TRBJ1-1, the CDR3 gives the full variable domain: ETGVTQSPTHLIKTRGQQVTLRCSSQSGHNTVSWYQQALGQGPQFIFQYYREEENGRGNFPPRFSGLQFPNYSSELNVNALELDDSALYLCASSSDRGTEAFFGQGTRLTVV.

This clonotype was picked up many times. One end of the junction does not line up with germline, which may come from a read error. The rearrangement links TRBV5-1 to TRBJ1-5, with D maybe TRBD1 (6 bases). The germline gives CDR1 SGHRS, CDR2 YFSETQ. CDR3 length equals 17 residues. DNA of the CDR3: TGCACCAGCAGCTTGGGACAAGGGGGAGGTGGCAATCAGCCCCAGCATTTT. Amino acid sequence: CTSSLGQGGGGNQPQHF.

There are many counts of this clonotype. V is TRBV20-1 and J is TRBJ1-5; TRBD1 matches at 7 bases. Germline trimming cut 2 bases from V and 2 bases from J; bases unmatched to any gene: 18. The CDR3 contains 19 residues. Germline assignment: CDR1 DFQATT and CDR2 SNEGSKA (reference sequence). CDR3 nucleotides: TGCAGTGCTAGAAATCTAAAACCGGTTTTAGGGACAGGCAATCAGCCCCAGCATTTT. It translates to CSARNLKPVLGTGNQPQHF.

The gene calls are TRBV28 and TRBJ2-5, with D possibly TRBD1 on 6 matching bases. The CDR3 loop spans 16 amino acids. Trimming took 7 bases from V and 0 from J, leaving 18 bases between them. The germline CDR1 and CDR2 sequences are MDHEN and SYDVKM. The CDR3 DNA is TGTGCCAGCAATCCAAAGAGGGACACGTACCAAGAGACCCAGTACTTC. As protein: CASNPKRDTYQETQYF.

This clonotype showed up many times. The J gene is TRBJ2-1, the V gene TRBV7-2, with 9 bases lining up with TRBD2. V shed 2 bases, J shed 6 bases, and the junction held 2 bases outside the gene matches. The CDR3 has 14 amino acids. Germline V gene sequence: CDR1 SGHTA, CDR2 FQGNSA. Written as DNA, the CDR3 is TGTGCCAGCAGCTTATTACTAGCGGGCAATGAGCAGTTCTTC. Its translation: CASSLLLAGNEQFF.

This clonotype was detected a few times. This sequence joins TRBV4-1 and TRBJ2-3; 11 positions match TRBD2. This CDR3 comprises 17 residues. Germline CDR1 is MGHRA and CDR2 is YSYEKL. The junction had 9 bases not matched to a gene; V was cut back by 1 base and J by 6 bases. The chain's CDR3 is CASSQVELAGEEDTQYF. The CDR3 region has the DNA TGCGCCAGCAGCCAAGTCGAACTAGCGGGGGAGGAGGATACGCAGTATTTT.

The rearrangement joins TRBV25-1 to TRBJ2-7; D is possibly TRBD1 (5 bases). This CDR3 is built from 14 residues. V gave up 3 bases and J gave up 3 bases, with 12 bases separating them. The germline V gene has CDR1 MGHDK and CDR2 SYGVNS. This chain's CDR3 is CASSDPQGDYEQYF. The CDR3 DNA follows: TGTGCCAGCAGTGACCCGCAGGGTGACTACGAGCAGTACTTC.

This clonotype has only a few counts. V gene TRBV7-9 combines with J gene TRBJ1-5, with no clear D. The CDR3 contains 13 residues. CDR1 is SEHNR, CDR2 FQNEAQ, per germline (reference sequence). V lost 5 bases, J lost 7 bases, and 12 bases lay in between. The CDR3 region has the DNA TGTGCCAGCAGCCCGACGACCGGACAGCCCCAGCATTTT. This sequence encodes CASSPTTGQPQHF.

This clonotype was seen ten or more times. V usage is TRBV25-1 and J usage is TRBJ2-7, with 9 positions matching TRBD1. There are 17 residues in the CDR3. Trimming at V came to 3 bases and at J to 4 bases, leaving 13 bases not matched to a gene. Germline V gene data show CDR1 as MGHDK and CDR2 as SYGVNS. The CDR3 nucleotides are TGTGCCAGCAGTGAGTCCATCCCGGGACAGGGTACGTACGAGCAGTACTTC. This sequence encodes CASSESIPGQGTYEQYF.

As for this clonotype: Since a much larger clone is just one base distant, this may be a read error. The CDR3 does not end in the conserved phenylalanine or tryptophan, so this is likely a read error. This sequence joins TRBV29-1 and TRBJ1-1; no clear D. The germline V gene encodes CDR1 SQVTM and CDR2 ANQGSEA. V lost 4 bases, J lost 7 bases, and 10 bases lay in between. The CDR3 runs to 11 residues. CDR3 bases: TGCAGCGTTGGGCCTCTAAATGAAGCTTTCTCT. Translating it yields CSVGPLNEAFS.

In this sample, this clonotype turned up many times. The chain has TRBV7-2 and TRBJ1-2; tentatively, D is TRBD1 (5 bases). Trimming pared 5 bases from V and 2 bases from J, leaving 12 bases between. Germline CDR1 and CDR2: SGHTA and FQGNSA. The CDR3 spans 14 residues. This CDR3 is CASSRTPINYGYTF. The DNA of the CDR3 is TGTGCCAGCAGCCGGACACCAATAAACTATGGCTACACCTTC.

The V call is TRBV3-1, the J call TRBJ2-4; D gene uncertain. V was shortened by 0 bases and J by 3 bases, with 18 bases between the two germline ends. Per germline, CDR1 LGHDT and CDR2 YNNKEL (reference sequence). The CDR3 sequence is 18 residues long. In nucleotides, the CDR3 is TGTGCCAGCAGCCAAGACGCGTCAGCTCCTCGGGTCAAAAACATTCAGTACTTC. It yields the protein CASSQDASAPRVKNIQYF.

This clonotype was observed at least ten times. This chain joins TRBV10-3 and TRBJ1-1, with D perhaps TRBD1 (6 bases). The CDR3 is made up of 14 amino acids. CDR1 and CDR2 (germline): ENHRY, SYGVKD. Trimming took off 8 bases at V and 1 base at J, with 14 bases between the two ends. CDR3 loop: CAIRGAVSNTEAFF. CDR3 coding DNA: TGTGCCATCCGGGGGGCAGTCTCGAACACTGAAGCTTTCTTT.

V usage is TRBV3-1 and J usage is TRBJ1-4; D is unresolved. Trimming cost V 4 bases and J 4 bases, with 10 bases left between them. The CDR3 extends over 14 amino acids. Germline lookup yields CDR1 LGHDT and CDR2 YNNKEL (reference sequence). The CDR3 spells CASSPWDHNEKLFF. The CDR3 nucleotides are TGTGCCAGCAGCCCCTGGGATCATAATGAAAAACTGTTTTTT.

The chain combines TRBV20-1 with TRBJ1-3; D unresolved. The CDR3 is 16 residues long. Per the germline V gene, CDR1 is DFQATT and CDR2 is SNEGSKA (reference sequence). Trimming pared 6 bases from V and 0 bases from J, leaving 18 bases between. The CDR3 region has the DNA TGCAGTGCCAAGTCGGGCTTCCAGACCTCTGGAAACACCATATATTTT. Translating it yields CSAKSGFQTSGNTIYF.

This chain joins TRBV5-1 and TRBJ1-2; D not certain. The germline V gene has CDR1 SGHRS and CDR2 YFSETQ. V was shortened by 4 bases and J by 2 bases, with 15 bases between the two germline ends. The length of the CDR3 is 15 residues. CDR3 in amino acids: CASSPDEGRNYGYTF. In DNA form, the CDR3 reads TGCGCCAGCAGCCCTGATGAAGGAAGGAACTATGGCTACACCTTC.

The CDR3 region has the DNA TGTGCCAGCAGCTTAGATCAAGGAGGGACAGGGAACACCGGGGAGCTGTTTTTT. Translated, it gives CASSLDQGGTGNTGELFF. The V call is TRBV11-3, the J call TRBJ2-2; 8 bases match TRBD1. The V and J ends lost 0 bases and 1 base, in that order; junction bases with no gene match: 7. CDR3 length: 18 amino acids. CDR1 is SGHNT, CDR2 YENEEA, per germline.

This clonotype was detected ten times or more. The chain employs TRBV2 and TRBJ2-1; D possibly corresponds to TRBD2 (5 bases). With 7 bases removed from V and 1 base from J, the gap between germline ends came to 11 bases. Germline CDR1 reads SNHLY; CDR2 reads FYNNEI. The CDR3 has 14 amino acids. CDR3: CASKTGDSYNEQFF. In DNA form, the CDR3 reads TGTGCCAGCAAGACCGGGGATTCCTACAATGAGCAGTTCTTC.

This clonotype appeared once. The rearrangement joins TRBV3-1 to TRBJ2-3; D not certain. The CDR3 spans 15 residues. Germline V lookup: CDR1 LGHDT, CDR2 YNNKEL (reference sequence). Trimming removed 2 bases from V and 4 bases from J, with 13 bases in between. Here the CDR3 reads CASSQSRAAADTQYF. As DNA, the CDR3 is TGTGCCAGCAGCCAATCCCGGGCAGCTGCAGATACGCAGTATTTT.